This T cell receptor beta chain was profiled in a study of T cells after yellow fever vaccination. Findings and caveats of the study: At approximately 95% for CD4 and almost 90% for CD8, most primary-vaccination clones showed up again after the booster.

CDR3 length equals 12 residues. Germline V gene sequence: CDR1 MNHEY, CDR2 SVGEGT. V lost 5 bases and J 6 bases, leaving 11 bases between the germline ends. This clonotype showed up many times. Its antigen is currently unknown. As TCR cDNA was made by 5'RACE template switching, a universal primer site and UMIs were added. TCRdb redid the calling of the 5' RACE reads with MiXCR, one entry per CDR3 protein. The sample contains approximately 600,000 distinct CDR3 sequences, around an eighth of which appear only once. This clonotype was obtained from a man aged 25-45 years who received the YFV17D yellow fever vaccine. The chain links TRBV6-2 or TRBV6-3 to TRBJ2-7; no firm D call. The input for sequencing was PBMCs, taken on the day of the yellow fever booster vaccination. CDR3: CASSPGRVEQYF. The DNA for the CDR3 is TGTGCCAGCAGTCCAGGACGGGTCGAGCAGTACTTC.